The 8 T cell receptor beta chains presented below share a single source sample, sequenced in a study of tumor-infiltrating lymphocytes in primary liver carcinoma. TCR beta cDNA was reverse-transcribed from around 0.55 ug of total RNA. The reaction used a constant-region primer and ProtoScript II reverse transcriptase. Libraries covering TCR beta were generated through three nested multiplex PCR rounds (using a slightly modified ARM-PCR). Researchers ran the first two PCR rounds for roughly 10 cycles each with TRBV1-TRBV30 forward primers and a C-beta reverse primer. MiXCR, applied by TCRdb to the multiplex PCR reads, yields one record per CDR3 protein. The table records about 110,000 distinct CDR3 sequences, 60% to 70% of them present only once. The study co-extracted DNA and RNA from approximately 20-30 mg of unsorted bulk tissue. Material for sequencing was liver tumor tissue from sampling region 1. The subset was: tumor region T1, superior pole. The receptors here all came from a woman in her sixties or seventies with primary liver carcinoma and hepatitis B virus infection.

This sequence joins TRBV12-3 or TRBV12-4 and TRBJ2-3; D unclear. Trimming took 5 bases from V and 8 from J, leaving 17 bases between them. CDR3 length equals 14 residues. CDR3 sequence: CASSISRGVVTQYF. The CDR3, as DNA: TGTGCCAGCAGTATATCGCGCGGCGTGGTTACGCAGTATTTT.

The sample holds many counts of this clonotype. This CDR3 reads CASSPGFSSGNTIYF. The CDR3, as DNA: TGTGCCAGCAGCCCTGGATTCAGCTCTGGAAACACCATATATTTT. The chain uses TRBV7-8 and TRBJ1-3; no clear D gene. The ends were cut back, 5 bases at V and 0 bases at J, with 11 bases in the middle. This CDR3 has 15 residues. Germline values: CDR1 SGHVS, CDR2 FQNEAQ.

Ten or more counts support this clonotype. J is TRBJ2-3 and V is TRBV4-1; TRBD2 matches at 12 bases. The trim removed 0 bases at V and 6 bases at J, leaving 7 bases unmatched. CDR1 is MGHRA, CDR2 YSYEKL, per germline. This CDR3 has 17 residues. The CDR3 spells CASSQDLTSGSRDTQYF. CDR3 nucleotides: TGCGCCAGCAGCCAAGATTTGACTAGCGGGAGTCGGGATACGCAGTATTTT.

Worth noting for this clonotype: Being one base from a much bigger clone, this may be a read error. The chain is built from TRBV7-9 and TRBJ2-1, with D tentatively TRBD2 (7 bases). Germline CDR1 is SEHNR and CDR2 is FQNEAQ (reference sequence). This CDR3 spans 20 amino acids. Trimming cost V 1 base and J 7 bases, with 29 bases left between them. DNA for the CDR3: TGTGCCAGCAGCTTAGATACTCCTCGTGCGGGGGCTATCCAATGGAATGAGCAGTTCTTC. It codes for CASSLDTPRAGAIQWNEQFF.

Details on this clonotype: This clone may be a read error of a much larger clone one base away. The chain employs TRBV5-1 and TRBJ2-2; 9 bases are shared with TRBD2. There are 17 residues in the CDR3. The germline gives CDR1 SGHRS, CDR2 YFSETQ. V shed 0 bases, J shed 7 bases, and the junction held 10 bases outside the gene matches. CDR3 region: CASSLAGAGGLIGELFF. In nucleotides, the CDR3 is TGCGCCAGCAGCTTGGCCGGAGCGGGAGGATTAATCGGGGAGCTGTTTTTT.

V gene TRBV11-2 combines with J gene TRBJ2-6; TRBD2 matches at 11 bases. CDR3 length: 20 amino acids. V lost 4 bases, J lost 8 bases, and 19 bases stayed unmatched. CDR1 is SGHAT, CDR2 FQNNGV, per germline. The CDR3 sequence: CASSSNTPGLAVSGTNVLTF. CDR3 sequence (DNA): TGTGCCAGCAGCTCCAACACACCGGGACTAGCGGTCTCCGGGACCAACGTCCTGACTTTC.

Remarks on this clonotype: Given a much more abundant clone one base away, this may be a read error. V and J are TRBV6-6 and TRBJ2-7; possible D gene TRBD1, 5 bases. The CDR3 spans 12 residues. From germline, CDR1 is MNHNY and CDR2 SVGAGI (reference sequence). V was clipped by 4 bases and J by 7 bases, with 11 bases between them. This CDR3 reads CASSCRVWEQYF. CDR3 bases: TGTGCCAGCAGTTGCAGGGTCTGGGAGCAGTACTTC.

In its sample, this clonotype was seen a few times. A much bigger clone sits one base away, suggesting this may be a read error. The chain has TRBV29-1 and TRBJ2-5; D might be TRBD2 (5 bases). CDR3 length equals 13 residues. Germline assignment: CDR1 SQVTM and CDR2 ANQGSEA. V lost 3 bases, J lost 4 bases, and 12 bases lay in between. CDR3 sequence reads: CSVEEIGRETQYF. CDR3 coding DNA: TGCAGCGTTGAGGAAATAGGGAGAGAGACCCAGTACTTC.